The TCR beta chain described here comes from a study of shared clonotypes between healthy human individuals. Study outcomes and limitations: Investigators expected sequencing depth to affect clonotype sharing among donors. Shared clonotypes across all four donors exceeded non-shared ones in generation probability. Tissue TCR repertoires likely differ from these blood-only repertoires.

Clones were sequenced by immunoSEQ multiplex PCR, and TCRdb holds only the in-frame ones, with some missing. The sample consists of roughly 2,500,000 clones, 90% to 95% of them appearing once. V was clipped by 3 bases and J by 0 bases, with 9 bases between them. CDR3 length: 14 amino acids. CDR1 SGHTA and CDR2 FQGNSA come from the germline V gene. With respect to this clone: Its matching antigen is unknown.

The chain links TRBV7-2 to TRBJ2-7, with D tentatively TRBD1 (6 bases). What was sequenced was naive CD4+ T cells from PBMCs. Sample subset: CD45RA+ positively selected. This TCR was recovered from a man aged 18 to 35 in good health. Some clones in this sample may be carry-over from other donors' samples. CDR3 protein: CASSFDRSSYEQYF. The CDR3 bases are TGTGCCAGCAGCTTCGACAGGTCCTCCTACGAGCAGTACTTC.